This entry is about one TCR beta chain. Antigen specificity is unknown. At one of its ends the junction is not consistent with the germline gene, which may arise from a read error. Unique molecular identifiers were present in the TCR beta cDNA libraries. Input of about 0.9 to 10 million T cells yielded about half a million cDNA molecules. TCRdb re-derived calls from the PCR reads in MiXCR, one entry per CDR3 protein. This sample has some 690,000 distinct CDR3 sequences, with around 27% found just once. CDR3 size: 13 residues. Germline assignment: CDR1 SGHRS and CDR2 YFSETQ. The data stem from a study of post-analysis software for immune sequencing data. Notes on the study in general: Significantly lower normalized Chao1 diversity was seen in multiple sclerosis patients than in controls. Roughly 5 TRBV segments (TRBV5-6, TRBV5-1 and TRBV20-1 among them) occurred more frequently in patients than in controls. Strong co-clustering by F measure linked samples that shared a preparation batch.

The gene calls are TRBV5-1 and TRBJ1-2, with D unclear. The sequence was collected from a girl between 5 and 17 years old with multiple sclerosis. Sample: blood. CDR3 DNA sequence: TGTGCCAGCAGCTTAGACACCTCCTATGGCTACACCTTC. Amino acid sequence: CASSLDTSYGYTF.